These 8 T cell receptor beta chains came from one sample sequenced in a study of blood T cell repertoires in COVID-19. Measured with immunoSEQ multiplex PCR; TCRdb has only the in-frame clones, and not every one. This sample carries about 140,000 clones, around nine tenths of them seen once, and the ten largest clones take approximately 5.4%. The source material was peripheral blood. These receptors originate from a human donor in a cohort sampled during active COVID-19.

The chain uses TRBV12-3 or TRBV12-4 and TRBJ2-5; D not resolved. This CDR3 is 11 amino acids long. V was cut by 6 bases and J by 4 bases, with 6 bases left in between. CDR3 region: CASSQLETQYF. DNA for the CDR3: TGTGCCAGCAGCCAACTAGAGACCCAGTACTTC.

The chain has TRBV10-3 and TRBJ1-1, with 8 bases lining up with TRBD1. The CDR3 runs 13 residues. V was clipped by 3 bases and J by 4 bases; unmatched bases: 1. The germline CDR1 and CDR2 sequences are ENHRY and SYGVKD. The CDR3: CAISDDRGTEAFF. DNA for the CDR3: TGTGCCATCAGTGATGACAGGGGCACTGAAGCTTTCTTT.

This clone has a single count. The chain employs TRBV30 and TRBJ1-2; D call uncertain. Trimming left V 3 bases short and J 2 bases short, with 10 bases between. CDR3 length: 13 amino acids. Germline CDR1 and CDR2: GTSNPN and SVGIG (reference sequence). The CDR3 nucleotides are TGTGCCTGGAGCCCCAATCTAAACTATGGCTACACCTTC. Translated: CAWSPNLNYGYTF.

The rearrangement uses TRBV7-9 and TRBJ2-3; D uncertain. Germline CDR1 reads SEHNR; CDR2 reads FQNEAQ (reference sequence). Trimming left V 6 bases short and J 2 bases short, with 9 bases between. The CDR3 runs to 13 residues. Here the CDR3 reads CASRLGATDTQYF. Written as DNA, the CDR3 is TGTGCCAGCAGGCTAGGAGCCACAGATACGCAGTATTTT.

The chain uses TRBV5-1 and TRBJ2-1; 8 bases align to TRBD2. With V trimmed by 3 bases and J by 8 bases, 4 bases remained unmatched. CDR3 length: 13 residues. CDR1 and CDR2 from the germline V gene are SGHRS and YFSETQ. The DNA for the CDR3 is TGCGCCAGCAGCTCGCTGACTAGCGATGAGCAGTTCTTC. It yields the protein CASSSLTSDEQFF.

The rearrangement uses TRBV5-8 and TRBJ1-5; D is ambiguous. V was pared by 4 bases and J by 7 bases, with 12 bases between. Germline-derived CDR1 and CDR2 are SGHTS and YDEGEE. The CDR3 has 13 amino acids. In DNA form, the CDR3 reads TGTGCCAGCAGCCTGGGATCGAGGCAGCCCCAGCATTTT. Protein sequence: CASSLGSRQPQHF.

V gene TRBV2 combines with J gene TRBJ2-7; 7 bases match TRBD2. Trimming at V came to 9 bases and at J to 4 bases, leaving 9 bases not matched to a gene. The CDR3 totals 13 residues. Germline V lookup: CDR1 SNHLY, CDR2 FYNNEI. CDR3 protein: CASSQRGSYEQYF. Here the CDR3 DNA reads TGTGCCAGTTCCCAGCGGGGTTCATACGAGCAGTACTTC. Full variable domain (outside the CDR3, taken from reference TRBV2 and TRBJ2-7): EPEVTQTPSHQVTQMGQEVILRCVPISNHLYFYWYRQILGQKVEFLVSFYNNEISEKSEIFDDQFSVERPDGSNFTLKIRSTKLEDSAMYFCASSQRGSYEQYFGPGTRLTVT.

This chain uses TRBV2 with TRBJ1-6, with D perhaps TRBD1 (5 bases). The V and J ends lost 9 bases and 6 bases respectively, with 15 bases between them. CDR3 size: 14 residues. Germline V gives CDR1 SNHLY, CDR2 FYNNEI. The CDR3 here is CARNRDSRNSPLHF. CDR3 DNA sequence: TGTGCCAGAAACCGGGACTCACGTAATTCACCCCTCCACTTT.